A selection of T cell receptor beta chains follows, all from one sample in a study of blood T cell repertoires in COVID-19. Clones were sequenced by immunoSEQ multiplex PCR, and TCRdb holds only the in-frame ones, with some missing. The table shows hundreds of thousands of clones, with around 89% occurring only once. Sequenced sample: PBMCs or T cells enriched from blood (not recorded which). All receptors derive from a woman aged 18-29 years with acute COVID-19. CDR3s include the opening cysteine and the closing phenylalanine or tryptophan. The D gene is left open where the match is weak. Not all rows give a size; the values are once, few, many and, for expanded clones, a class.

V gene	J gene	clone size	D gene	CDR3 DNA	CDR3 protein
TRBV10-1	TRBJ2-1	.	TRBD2	TGCGCCAGCAGCGGGGTAGCGGGAGTAAGCGCATCCTACAATGAGCAGTTCTTC	CASSGVAGVSASYNEQFF
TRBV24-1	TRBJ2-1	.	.	TGTGCCACCAGTGACTCCCCGGGACAATTAAATGAGCAGTTCTTC	CATSDSPGQLNEQFF
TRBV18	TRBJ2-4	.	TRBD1	TGTGCCAGCTCACATACAGGGGGAGAGGCTAAAAACATTCAGTACTTC	CASSHTGGEAKNIQYF
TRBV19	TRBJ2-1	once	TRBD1	TGTGCCAGCCGGGACAGGACCTACAATGAGCAGTTCTTC	CASRDRTYNEQFF
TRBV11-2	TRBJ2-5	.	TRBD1	TGTGCCAGCAGCTTAGTTGGGACAGGGTCAGAGACCCAGTACTTC	CASSLVGTGSETQYF
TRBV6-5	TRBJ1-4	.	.	TGTGCCACCAGATTACAGACTAATGAAAAACTGTTTTTT	CATRLQTNEKLFF
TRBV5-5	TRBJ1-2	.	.	TGTGCCAGCAGCTTACGGGTGGCGGTCGGCGTGGATTATGGCTACACCTTC	CASSLRVAVGVDYGYTF
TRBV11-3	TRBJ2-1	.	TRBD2	TGTGCCAGCAGCAGACGTAGCGGGAACTACAATGAGCAGTTCTTC	CASSRRSGNYNEQFF
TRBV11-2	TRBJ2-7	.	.	TGTGCCAGCAGCTTAGTATCCTACGAGCAGTACTTC	CASSLVSYEQYF
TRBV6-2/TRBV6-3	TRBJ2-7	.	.	TGTGCCAGCAGTGTCGTTTTCCACGAGCAGTACTTC	CASSVVFHEQYF
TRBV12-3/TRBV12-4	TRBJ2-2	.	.	TGTGCCAGCAGTCCAGACCTCGGGGAGGAGCTGTTTTTT	CASSPDLGEELFF
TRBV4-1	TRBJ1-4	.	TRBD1	TGCGCCAGCAGCCACGGACAGGGAGCGGGTGAAAAACTGTTTTTT	CASSHGQGAGEKLFF
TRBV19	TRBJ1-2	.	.	TGTGCCAGTAGTTTGTCTAGCGGGACACTTATTAACTATGGCTACACCTTC	CASSLSSGTLINYGYTF
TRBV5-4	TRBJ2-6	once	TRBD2	TGTGCCAGCACCCAGCGGGGTTTAGGTGCTGGGGCCAACGTCCTGACTTTC	CASTQRGLGAGANVLTF
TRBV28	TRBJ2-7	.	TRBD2	TGTGCCAGCAGCCTAACCACCGGGACTAGCAGCGACTTC	CASSLTTGTSSDF
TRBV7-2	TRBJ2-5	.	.	TGTGCCAGCAGCTTATACGAGGAAGAGACCCAGTACTTC	CASSLYEEETQYF
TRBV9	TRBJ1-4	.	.	TGTGCCAGCAGCGTAGACGGTATTAATGAAAAACTGTTTTTT	CASSVDGINEKLFF
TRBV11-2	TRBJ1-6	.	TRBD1	TGTGCCAGCAGCACCGGACGGGACAGGGGTTCACCCCTCCACTTT	CASSTGRDRGSPLHF
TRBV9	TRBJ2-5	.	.	TGTGCCAGCAGCGTAGGTGGGGCGCAAGGGACCCAGTACTTC	CASSVGGAQGTQYF
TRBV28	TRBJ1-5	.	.	TGTGCCAGCAGTTTTTTACAAGTGTCCCGGGGCAATCAGCCCCAGCATTTT	CASSFLQVSRGNQPQHF
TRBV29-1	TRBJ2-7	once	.	TGCAGCGTTCGAGTAGCAGGGTACTCCTACGAGCAGTACTTC	CSVRVAGYSYEQYF
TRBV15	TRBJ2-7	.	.	TGTGCCACCAGCGGGTCCAGGGGAGCCTACGAGCAGTACTTC	CATSGSRGAYEQYF
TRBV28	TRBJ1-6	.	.	TGTGCCAGCAGTCTACAGGGTTTGGGTTCACCCCTCCACTTT	CASSLQGLGSPLHF
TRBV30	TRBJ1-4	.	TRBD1	TGTGCCTGGTCTACAGGGGTTGAAAAACTGTTTTTT	CAWSTGVEKLFF
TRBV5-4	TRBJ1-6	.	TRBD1	TGTGCCAGCACCCTTCGGGGACAGGGGTATAATTCACCCCTCCACTTT	CASTLRGQGYNSPLHF
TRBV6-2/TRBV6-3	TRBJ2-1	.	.	TGTGCCAGCAGTTATGTGGACGCTTATAGGGGCAATGAGCAGTTCTTC	CASSYVDAYRGNEQFF
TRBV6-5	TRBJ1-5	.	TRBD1	TGTGCCAGCCAGCCATCTTGGCAGGGGGATCAGCCCCAGCATTTT	CASQPSWQGDQPQHF
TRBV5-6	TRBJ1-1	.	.	TGTGCCAGCAGCTTGGGACATTCGAACACTGAAGCTTTCTTT	CASSLGHSNTEAFF
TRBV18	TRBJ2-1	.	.	TGTGCCAGCTCACCACCAGCTCCGTCCTACAATGAGCAGTTCTTC	CASSPPAPSYNEQFF
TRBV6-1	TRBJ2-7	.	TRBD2	TGTGCCAGCAGTGAAGCGCGGGGGGCCACCTACGAGCAGTACTTC	CASSEARGATYEQYF
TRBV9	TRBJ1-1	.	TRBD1	TGTGCCAGCAGCCCTCGGACAGGAGTGAACACTGAAGCTTTCTTT	CASSPRTGVNTEAFF
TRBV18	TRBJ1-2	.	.	TGTGCCAGCTCACAGCGGACACCGGGGGGAGGCTACACCTTC	CASSQRTPGGGYTF
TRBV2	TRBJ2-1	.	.	TGTGCCAGCAGTACAGGGCGCTCCTACAATGAGCAGTTCTTC	CASSTGRSYNEQFF
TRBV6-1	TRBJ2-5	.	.	TGTGCCAGCAGTGAAGCGGGCGGGTGGGAGACCCAGTACTTC	CASSEAGGWETQYF
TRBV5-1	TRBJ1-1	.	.	TGCGCCAGCAGCGCGACAGGATCCAACACTGAAGCTTTCTTT	CASSATGSNTEAFF
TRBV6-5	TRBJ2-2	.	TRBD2	TGTGCCAGCAGTTACGTCCCTAGCGGCACCGGGGAGCTGTTTTTT	CASSYVPSGTGELFF
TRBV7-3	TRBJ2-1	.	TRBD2	TGTGCCAGCAGCTTGGGGACTAGCTTAGACAATGAGCAGTTCTTC	CASSLGTSLDNEQFF
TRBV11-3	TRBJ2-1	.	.	TGTGCCAGCAGCTTGAAAGGGAGAGACAATGAGCAGTTCTTC	CASSLKGRDNEQFF
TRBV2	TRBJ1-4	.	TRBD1	TGTGCCAGCAGCAGGACAGGTACGAGTGAAAAACTGTTTTTT	CASSRTGTSEKLFF
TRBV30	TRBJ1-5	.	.	TGTGCCTGGAGTCACGGGGGGGGCGGTCAGCCCCAGCATTTT	CAWSHGGGGQPQHF
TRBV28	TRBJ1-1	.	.	TGTGCCAGCAGCAAACCCCGGGGGGGGATCACTGAAGCTTTCTTT	CASSKPRGGITEAFF
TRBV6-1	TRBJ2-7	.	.	TGTGCCAGCAGTGAGGGGGGGCGCCGGACTTCCCTCTCCTACGAGCAGTACTTC	CASSEGGRRTSLSYEQYF
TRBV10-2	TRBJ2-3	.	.	TGCGCCAGCAGTGATAGGAGTCTCCCATTCACAGATACGCAGTATTTT	CASSDRSLPFTDTQYF
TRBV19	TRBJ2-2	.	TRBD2	TGTGCCAGTAGTACTAGTCTAGCGGAGGGAACCGGGGAGCTGTTTTTT	CASSTSLAEGTGELFF
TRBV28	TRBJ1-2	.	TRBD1	TGTGCCAGCAGTTCCTGGACAGGCCGGTACTATGGCTACACCTTC	CASSSWTGRYYGYTF
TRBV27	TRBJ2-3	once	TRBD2	TGTGCCAGCAGTACATCGGGGGGGCCTCCGCCAGATACGCAGTATTTT	CASSTSGGPPPDTQYF
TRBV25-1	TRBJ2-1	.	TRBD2	TGTGCCAGCAGGGAGAGCGGGAGAGGGTCCTACAATGAGCAGTTCTTC	CASRESGRGSYNEQFF
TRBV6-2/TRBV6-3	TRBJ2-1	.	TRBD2	TGTGCCAGCAGCACCGGGACTAGCGGGAGTAGGGAGCAGTTCTTC	CASSTGTSGSREQFF
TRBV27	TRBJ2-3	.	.	TGTGCCAGCAGTTATAGCTTCCCAGATACGCAGTATTTT	CASSYSFPDTQYF
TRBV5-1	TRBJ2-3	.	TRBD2	TGCGCCAGCAGCTTGAGGCGGGAGGCCACAGATACGCAGTATTTT	CASSLRREATDTQYF
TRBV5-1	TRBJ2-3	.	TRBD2	TGCGCCAGCAGCGCCGCTAGCGGGAGGGGGCCCACAGATACGCAGTATTTT	CASSAASGRGPTDTQYF